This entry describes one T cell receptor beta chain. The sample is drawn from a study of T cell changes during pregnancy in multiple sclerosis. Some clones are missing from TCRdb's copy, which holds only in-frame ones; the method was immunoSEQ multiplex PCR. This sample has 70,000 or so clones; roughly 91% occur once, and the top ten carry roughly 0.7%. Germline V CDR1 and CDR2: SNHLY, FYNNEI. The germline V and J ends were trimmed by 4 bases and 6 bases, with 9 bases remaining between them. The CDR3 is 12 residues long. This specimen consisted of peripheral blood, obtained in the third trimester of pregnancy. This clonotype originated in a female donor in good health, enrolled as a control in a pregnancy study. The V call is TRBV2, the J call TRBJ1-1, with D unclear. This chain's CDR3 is CASSAFSPEAFF. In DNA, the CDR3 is TGTGCCAGCAGTGCTTTCTCTCCTGAAGCTTTCTTT.